The 17 T cell receptor beta chains given below trace back to one sample, sequenced in a study of response to subunit inactivated influenza vaccine. Each CDR3 protein is one row after TCRdb ran MiXCR on the RT-PCR reads. The sample has approximately 500,000 distinct CDR3 sequences, roughly 23% seen once; the top ten hold approximately 3%. These data were also filed under a second study, of T cells expressing NK-cell markers. As reported in that work: UMIs accompanied the 5'RACE template switching by which TCR beta cDNA was made.

Sample: CD4+ T cells sorted from PBMCs, taken 12 days after vaccination. The receptors derive from a man aged 50-60 years who received an inactivated influenza vaccine.

The chain recombines TRBV12-3 or TRBV12-4 with TRBJ1-4; no clear D gene. V gave up 6 bases and J gave up 8 bases, with 19 bases separating them. The CDR3 spans 15 residues. CDR3 DNA: TGTGCCAGCAGACTCGCGAGGGCCGGAGACGAAAAACTGTTTTTT. Residues: CASRLARAGDEKLFF.

J is TRBJ2-6 and V is TRBV9, with 10 bases lining up with TRBD2. Germline assignment: CDR1 SGDLS and CDR2 YYNGEE. CDR3 length: 17 residues. V shed 2 bases and J 0 bases; nucleotides not matched to a gene: 2. The CDR3 nucleotides are TGTGCCAGCAGCGTTAGCGGGAGGAGCTCTGGGGCCAACGTCCTGACTTTC. Translated: CASSVSGRSSGANVLTF.

The chain uses TRBV28 and TRBJ1-2, with 9 bases aligning to TRBD1. CDR3 size: 14 residues. Germline V gene data show CDR1 as MDHEN and CDR2 as SYDVKM. V trimming: 8 bases; J trimming: 4 bases; junction bases outside the gene matches: 8. CDR3 in amino acids: CASGGTGFFYGYTF. CDR3 in DNA: TGTGCCAGCGGGGGGACAGGGTTCTTCTATGGCTACACCTTC.

This clonotype has more than one count but fewer than ten. This CDR3 reads CASSPGGMGYGYTF. As DNA, the CDR3 is TGTGCCAGCAGCCCGGGTGGGATGGGTTATGGCTACACCTTC. V and J are TRBV7-2 and TRBJ1-2; D is uncertain. Trimming cost V 5 bases and J 5 bases, with 15 bases left between them. Germline lookup yields CDR1 SGHTA and CDR2 FQGNSA. This CDR3 has 14 residues.

The chain has TRBV29-1 and TRBJ1-5; possible D gene TRBD1, 6 bases. Trimming took 4 bases from V and 7 from J, leaving 14 bases between them. Germline values: CDR1 SQVTM, CDR2 ANQGSEA. This CDR3 is built from 13 residues. The CDR3 DNA reads TGCAGCGTTGGGCAGGGGAAGGGCCAGCCCCAGCATTTT. Translation: CSVGQGKGQPQHF.

This clonotype was observed a few times. The rearrangement uses TRBV5-1 and TRBJ2-3, with D possibly being TRBD1 (5 bases). CDR1 is SGHRS, CDR2 YFSETQ, per germline. V gave up 1 base and J gave up 2 bases, with 11 bases separating them. The CDR3 length is 15 residues. CDR3 amino acids: CASSLQGRYTDTQYF. The CDR3 region has the DNA TGCGCCAGCAGCTTGCAGGGCCGCTACACAGATACGCAGTATTTT.

DNA for the CDR3: TGTGCCAGCAGTTTAGAAGTCCAGGTGGGCTACGAGCAGTACTTC. Translation: CASSLEVQVGYEQYF. The rearrangement uses TRBV12-3 or TRBV12-4 and TRBJ2-7, with unresolved D. V was trimmed by 1 base and J by 3 bases, leaving 13 bases between them. This CDR3 region has 15 residues.

This clonotype was found a few times. V usage is TRBV5-1 and J usage is TRBJ2-7, with 9 bases matching TRBD1. With 0 bases clipped from V and 4 bases from J, the junction kept 11 bases outside the gene matches. The germline gives CDR1 SGHRS, CDR2 YFSETQ. This CDR3 is 17 amino acids long. The CDR3 nucleotides read TGCGCCAGCAGCTTGGCTACTCCCGGACAGGGGAGGTACGAGCAGTACTTC. Its protein product is CASSLATPGQGRYEQYF. Filled out from reference TRBV5-1 and TRBJ2-7, the complete variable domain reads KAGVTQTPRYLIKTRGQQVTLSCSPISGHRSVSWYQQTPGQGLQFLFEYFSETQRNKGNFPGRFSGRQFSNSRSEMNVSTLELGDSALYLCASSLATPGQGRYEQYFGPGTRLTVT.

This clonotype was picked up many times. V is TRBV29-1 and J is TRBJ1-3, with D hard to call. The V end was cut by 3 bases, the J end by 0 bases, with 9 bases between. This CDR3 has 14 residues. Germline V gene data show CDR1 as SQVTM and CDR2 as ANQGSEA. CDR3 coding DNA: TGCAGCGTTGAGGCGGTTCTCTCTGGAAACACCATATATTTT. Translated: CSVEAVLSGNTIYF.

The chain has TRBV2 and TRBJ2-5; D is possibly TRBD1 (5 bases). The CDR3 totals 15 residues. V was trimmed by 3 bases and J by 4 bases, leaving 15 bases between them. Germline assignment: CDR1 SNHLY and CDR2 FYNNEI. The CDR3 DNA follows: TGTGCCAGCAGTGATATTTCCTCAAGGGGAGAGACCCAGTACTTC. This sequence encodes CASSDISSRGETQYF.

The table lists this clonotype with many counts. The chain is built from TRBV6-1 and TRBJ1-2; unclear D gene. Germline CDR1 MNHNS, CDR2 SASEGT. V dropped 6 bases and J dropped 8 bases, with 19 bases sitting between them. The CDR3 sequence is 14 residues long. The CDR3 loop is CASSRRRGIGGYTF. The CDR3 nucleotides read TGTGCCAGCAGCCGGCGCCGGGGAATAGGCGGCTACACCTTC.

This chain connects TRBV28 to TRBJ2-3, with 7 bases identical to TRBD2. The V and J ends lost 3 bases and 8 bases, in that order; junction bases with no gene match: 11. The CDR3 runs to 15 residues. The germline CDR1 and CDR2 sequences are MDHEN and SYDVKM. CDR3 nucleotides: TGTGCCAGCAGTTTCCGAATCGGGACTATGGTTACGCAGTATTTT. Amino acid sequence: CASSFRIGTMVTQYF.

In its sample, this clonotype was seen a few times. The chain recombines TRBV29-1 with TRBJ1-1; D is undetermined. Germline V gives CDR1 SQVTM, CDR2 ANQGSEA. V was trimmed by 4 bases and J by 3 bases, leaving 6 bases between them. The CDR3 contains 11 residues. The CDR3 region has the DNA TGCAGCGTTGGACGGGACACTGAAGCTTTCTTT. Translated, it gives CSVGRDTEAFF.

The chain couples TRBV5-1 to TRBJ1-5, with 9 bases identical to TRBD1. Germline CDR1 reads SGHRS; CDR2 reads YFSETQ. The V and J ends lost 4 bases and 4 bases, in that order; junction bases with no gene match: 6. The CDR3 consists of 15 residues. CDR3 in amino acids: CASSEGQGRNQPQHF. The CDR3, as DNA: TGCGCCAGCAGCGAAGGACAGGGGAGGAATCAGCCCCAGCATTTT.

The rearrangement uses TRBV5-1 and TRBJ1-5; perhaps TRBD1 as D (5 bases). This CDR3 region has 15 residues. Per germline, CDR1 SGHRS and CDR2 YFSETQ. The germline V and J ends were trimmed by 1 base and 5 bases, with 13 bases remaining between them. CDR3 sequence: CASSLNGGDDQPQHF. The CDR3 DNA is TGCGCCAGCAGCTTGAACGGGGGAGACGATCAGCCCCAGCATTTT.

This clonotype was counted many times. The rearrangement joins TRBV7-2 to TRBJ2-1; D remains unclear. The CDR3 is 15 residues long. Trimming removed 1 base at V and 0 bases at J, with 7 bases between. Germline V gene lookup returns CDR1 SGHTA and CDR2 FQGNSA. CDR3: CASSLERSSYNEQFF. For the CDR3, the DNA is TGTGCCAGCAGCTTAGAAAGGAGCTCCTACAATGAGCAGTTCTTC.

The chain combines TRBV20-1 with TRBJ2-3; 10 bases align to TRBD2. Trimming took 4 bases from V and 7 from J; bases not matched to a gene: 5. Per the germline V gene, CDR1 is DFQATT and CDR2 is SNEGSKA (reference sequence). The CDR3 contains 13 residues. The CDR3 reads CSANERGGYTQYF. The CDR3 DNA is TGCAGTGCTAATGAGCGGGGGGGTTATACGCAGTATTTT.